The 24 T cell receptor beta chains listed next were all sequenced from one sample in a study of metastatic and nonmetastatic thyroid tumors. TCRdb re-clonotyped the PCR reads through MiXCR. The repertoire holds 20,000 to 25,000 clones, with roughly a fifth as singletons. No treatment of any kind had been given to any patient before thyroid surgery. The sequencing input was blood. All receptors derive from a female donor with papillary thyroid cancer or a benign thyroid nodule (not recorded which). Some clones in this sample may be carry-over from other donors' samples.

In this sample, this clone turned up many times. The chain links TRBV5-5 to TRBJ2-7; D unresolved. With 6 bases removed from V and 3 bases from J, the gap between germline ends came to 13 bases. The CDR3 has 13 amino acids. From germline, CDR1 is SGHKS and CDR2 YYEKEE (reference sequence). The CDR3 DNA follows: TGTGCCAGCACCACTTCTGGGATCTACGAGCAGTACTTC. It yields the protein CASTTSGIYEQYF.

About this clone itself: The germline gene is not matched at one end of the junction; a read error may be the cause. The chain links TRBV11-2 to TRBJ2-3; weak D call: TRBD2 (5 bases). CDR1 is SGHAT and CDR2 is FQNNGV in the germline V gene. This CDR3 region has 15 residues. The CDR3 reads CASSLGGYVSDKQYF. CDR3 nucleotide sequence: TGTGCCAGCAGCTTAGGAGGGTATGTATCAGATAAGCAGTATTTT.

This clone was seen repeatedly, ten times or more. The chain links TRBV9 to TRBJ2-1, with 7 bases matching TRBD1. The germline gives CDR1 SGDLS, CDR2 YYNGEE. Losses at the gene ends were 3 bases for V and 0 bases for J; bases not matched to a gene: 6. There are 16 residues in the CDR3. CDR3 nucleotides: TGTGCCAGCAGCGCACAGGGGACCAGCTCCTACAATGAGCAGTTCTTC. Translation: CASSAQGTSSYNEQFF. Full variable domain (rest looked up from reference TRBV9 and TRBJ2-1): DSGVTQTPKHLITATGQRVTLRCSPRSGDLSVYWYQQSLDQGLQFLIQYYNGEERAKGNILERFSAQQFPDLHSELNLSSLELGDSALYFCASSAQGTSSYNEQFFGPGTRLTVL.

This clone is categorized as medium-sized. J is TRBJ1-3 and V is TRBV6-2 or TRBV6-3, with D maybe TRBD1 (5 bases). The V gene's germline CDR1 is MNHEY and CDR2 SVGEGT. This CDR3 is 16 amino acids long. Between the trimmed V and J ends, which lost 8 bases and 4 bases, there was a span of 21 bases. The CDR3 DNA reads TGTGCCAGCGGAAAGTCGGATCTTGGGGCAGGAAACACCATATATTTT. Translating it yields CASGKSDLGAGNTIYF.

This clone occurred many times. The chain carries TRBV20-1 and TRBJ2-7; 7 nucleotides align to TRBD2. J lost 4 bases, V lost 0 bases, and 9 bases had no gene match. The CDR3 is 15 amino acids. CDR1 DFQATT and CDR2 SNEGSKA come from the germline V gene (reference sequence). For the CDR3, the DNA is TGCAGTGCTAGAGATTTGGCTAGCGGAGCGTACGAGCAGTACTTC. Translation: CSARDLASGAYEQYF.

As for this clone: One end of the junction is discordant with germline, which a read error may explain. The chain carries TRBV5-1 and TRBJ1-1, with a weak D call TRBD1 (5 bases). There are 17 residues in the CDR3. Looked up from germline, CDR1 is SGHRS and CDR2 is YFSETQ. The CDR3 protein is CARRSIYWSGKNTEAIF. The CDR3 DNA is TGCGCCAGAAGGTCCATTTATTGGTCAGGGAAGAACACTGAAGCTATCTTT.

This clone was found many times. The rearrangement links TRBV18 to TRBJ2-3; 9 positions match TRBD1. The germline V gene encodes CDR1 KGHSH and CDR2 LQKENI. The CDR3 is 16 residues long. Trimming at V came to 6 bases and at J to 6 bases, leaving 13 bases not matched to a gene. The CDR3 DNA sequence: TGTGCCAGCTCCACTTATAACGTGGACAGGGGTGATACGCAGTATTTT. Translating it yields CASSTYNVDRGDTQYF.

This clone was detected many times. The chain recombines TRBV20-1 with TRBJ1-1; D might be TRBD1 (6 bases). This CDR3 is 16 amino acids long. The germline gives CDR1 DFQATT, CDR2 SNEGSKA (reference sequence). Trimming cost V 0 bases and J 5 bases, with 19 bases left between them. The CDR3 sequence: CSARDPGTGRQTEAFF. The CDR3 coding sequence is TGCAGTGCTAGAGATCCGGGAACAGGGCGCCAGACTGAAGCTTTCTTT.

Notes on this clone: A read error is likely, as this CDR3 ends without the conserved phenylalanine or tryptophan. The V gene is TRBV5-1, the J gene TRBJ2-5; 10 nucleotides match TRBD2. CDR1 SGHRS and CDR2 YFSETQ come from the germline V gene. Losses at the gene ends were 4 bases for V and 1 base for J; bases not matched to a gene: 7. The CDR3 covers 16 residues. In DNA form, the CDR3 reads TGCGCCAGCAGCCCCGGGACTAGCGCGAGCCAAGAGACCCAGTACTAC. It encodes CASSPGTSASQETQYY.

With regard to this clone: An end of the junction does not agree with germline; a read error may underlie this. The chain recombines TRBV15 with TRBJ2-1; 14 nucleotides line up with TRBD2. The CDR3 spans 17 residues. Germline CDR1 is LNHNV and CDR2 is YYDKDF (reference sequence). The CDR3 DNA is TGTGCCACCAGCAGGAAGACTAGCGGGAGGGTAGGGAATGGGCAGTTCTTC. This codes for CATSRKTSGRVGNGQFF. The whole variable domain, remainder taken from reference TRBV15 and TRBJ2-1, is DAMVIQNPRYQVTQFGKPVTLSCSQTLNHNVMYWYQQKSSQAPKLLFHYYDKDFNNEADTPDNFQSRRPNTSFCFLDIRSPGLGDTAMYLCATSRKTSGRVGNGQFFGPGTRLTVL.

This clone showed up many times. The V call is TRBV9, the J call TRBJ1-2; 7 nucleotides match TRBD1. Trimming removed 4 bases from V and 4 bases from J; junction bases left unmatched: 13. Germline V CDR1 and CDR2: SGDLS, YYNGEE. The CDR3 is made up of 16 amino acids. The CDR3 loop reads CASSLLQAGGSYGYTF. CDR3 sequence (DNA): TGTGCCAGCAGCTTACTCCAGGCAGGGGGAAGCTATGGCTACACCTTC.

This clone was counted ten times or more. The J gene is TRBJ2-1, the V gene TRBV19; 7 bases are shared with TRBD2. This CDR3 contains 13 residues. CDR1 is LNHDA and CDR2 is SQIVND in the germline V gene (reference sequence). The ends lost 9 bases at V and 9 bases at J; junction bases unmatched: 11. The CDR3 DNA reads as TGTGCCAGCACCGGGACTACTATGGGTGAGCAGTTCTTC. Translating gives CASTGTTMGEQFF. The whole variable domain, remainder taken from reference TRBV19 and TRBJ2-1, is DGGITQSPKYLFRKEGQNVTLSCEQNLNHDAMYWYRQDPGQGLRLIYYSQIVNDFQKGDIAEGYSVSREKKESFPLTVTSAQKNPTAFYLCASTGTTMGEQFFGPGTRLTVL.

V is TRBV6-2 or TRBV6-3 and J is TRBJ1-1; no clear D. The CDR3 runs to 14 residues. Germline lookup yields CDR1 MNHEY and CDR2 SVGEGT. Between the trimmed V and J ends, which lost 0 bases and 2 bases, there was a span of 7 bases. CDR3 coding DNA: TGTGCCAGCAGTTACTCTCCCAGAAACACTGAAGCTTTCTTT. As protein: CASSYSPRNTEAFF.

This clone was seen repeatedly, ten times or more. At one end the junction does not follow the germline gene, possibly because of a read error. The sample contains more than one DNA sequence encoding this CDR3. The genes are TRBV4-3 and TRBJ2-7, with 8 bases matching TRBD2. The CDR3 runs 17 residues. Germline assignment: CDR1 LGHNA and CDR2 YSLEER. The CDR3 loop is CASSQETALRGAYEQYF. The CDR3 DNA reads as TGCGCCAGCAGCCAAGAAACAGCTTTGCGGGGGGCCTACGAGCAGTACTTT.

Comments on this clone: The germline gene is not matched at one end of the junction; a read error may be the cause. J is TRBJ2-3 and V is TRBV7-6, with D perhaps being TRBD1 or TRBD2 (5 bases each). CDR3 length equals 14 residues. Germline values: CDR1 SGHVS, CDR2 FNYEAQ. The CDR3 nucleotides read TGTGCCACCAGCTTATCGGGGCCCACAGATACGCAGTATTTT. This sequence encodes CATSLSGPTDTQYF.

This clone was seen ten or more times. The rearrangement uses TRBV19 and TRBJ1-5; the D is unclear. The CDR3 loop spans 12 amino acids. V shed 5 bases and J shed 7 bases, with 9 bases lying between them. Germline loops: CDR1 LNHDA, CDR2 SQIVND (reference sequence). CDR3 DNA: TGTGCCAGTAGTTCCCCGGCACAGCCCCAGCATTTT. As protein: CASSSPAQPQHF.

The CDR3 DNA reads as TGTGCCAGCAGTCCCAGGGGACTAGCGGCTTCCTACGAGCAGTACTTC. It yields the protein CASSPRGLAASYEQYF. The rearrangement links TRBV28 to TRBJ2-7; the match to TRBD2 covers 11 bases. This CDR3 comprises 16 residues. Germline assignment: CDR1 MDHEN and CDR2 SYDVKM. The V segment lost 5 bases and the J segment 1 base; nucleotides outside the gene matches: 7.

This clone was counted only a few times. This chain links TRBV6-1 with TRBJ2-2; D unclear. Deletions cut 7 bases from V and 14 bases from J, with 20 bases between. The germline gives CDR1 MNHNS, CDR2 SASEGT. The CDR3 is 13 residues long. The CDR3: CASKVMGTGDLFF. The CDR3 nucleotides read TGTGCCAGCAAAGTCATGGGCACCGGTGATCTGTTTTTT.

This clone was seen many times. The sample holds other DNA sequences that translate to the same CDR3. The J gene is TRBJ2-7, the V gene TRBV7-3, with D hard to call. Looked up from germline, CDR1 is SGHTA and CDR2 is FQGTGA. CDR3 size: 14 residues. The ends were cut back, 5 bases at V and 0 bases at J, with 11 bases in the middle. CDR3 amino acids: CASSPRDDSYEQYF. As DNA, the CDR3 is TGTGCCAGCAGCCCCCGAGATGACTCCTACGAGCAGTACTTC.

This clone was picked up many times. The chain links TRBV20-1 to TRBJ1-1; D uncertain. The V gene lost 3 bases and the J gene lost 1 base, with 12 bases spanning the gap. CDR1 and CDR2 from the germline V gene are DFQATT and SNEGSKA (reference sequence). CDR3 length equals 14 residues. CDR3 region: CSARGRTGNTEAFF. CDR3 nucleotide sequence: TGCAGTGCTAGGGGAAGGACGGGGAACACTGAAGCTTTCTTT.

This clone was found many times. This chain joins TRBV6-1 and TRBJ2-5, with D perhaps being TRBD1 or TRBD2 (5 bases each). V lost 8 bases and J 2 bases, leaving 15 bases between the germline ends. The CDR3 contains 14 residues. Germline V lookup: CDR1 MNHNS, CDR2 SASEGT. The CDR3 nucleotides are TGTGCCAGCGGCCATGGGACGGAACAAGAGACCCAGTACTTC. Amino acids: CASGHGTEQETQYF.

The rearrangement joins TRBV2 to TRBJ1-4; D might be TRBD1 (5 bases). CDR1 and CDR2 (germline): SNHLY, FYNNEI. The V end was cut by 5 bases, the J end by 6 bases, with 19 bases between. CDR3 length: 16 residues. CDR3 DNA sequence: TGTGCCAGCAGTAGGGACTTCACTCCTCCATATGAAAAACTGTTTTTT. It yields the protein CASSRDFTPPYEKLFF.

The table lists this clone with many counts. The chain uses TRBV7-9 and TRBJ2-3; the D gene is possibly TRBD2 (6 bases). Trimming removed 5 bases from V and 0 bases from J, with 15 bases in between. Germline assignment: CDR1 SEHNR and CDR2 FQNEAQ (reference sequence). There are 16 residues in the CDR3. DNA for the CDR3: TGTGCCAGCAGCCCCCCCTCGAGCGGGAGCACAGATACGCAGTATTTT. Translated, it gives CASSPPSSGSTDTQYF.

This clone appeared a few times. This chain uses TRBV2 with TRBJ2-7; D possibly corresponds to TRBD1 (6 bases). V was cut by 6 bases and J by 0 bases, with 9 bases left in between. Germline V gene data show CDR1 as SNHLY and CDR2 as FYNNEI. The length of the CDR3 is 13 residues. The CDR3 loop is CASSRDNSYEQYF. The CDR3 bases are TGTGCCAGCAGCCGGGACAACTCCTACGAGCAGTACTTC.